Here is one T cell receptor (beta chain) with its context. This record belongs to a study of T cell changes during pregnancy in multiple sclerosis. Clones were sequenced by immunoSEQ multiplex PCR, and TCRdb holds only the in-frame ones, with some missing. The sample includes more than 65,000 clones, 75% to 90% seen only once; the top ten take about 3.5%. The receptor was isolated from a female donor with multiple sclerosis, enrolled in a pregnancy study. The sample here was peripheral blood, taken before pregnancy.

In nucleotides, the CDR3 is TGTGCCAGCAGTACCTTGGGGAGGGAAGCCTACGAGCAGTACTTC. This translates into CASSTLGREAYEQYF. V usage is TRBV27 and J usage is TRBJ2-7; 7 bases agree with TRBD2. Germline values: CDR1 MNHEY, CDR2 SMNVEV (reference sequence). With V trimmed by 5 bases and J by 2 bases, 9 bases remained unmatched. The CDR3 totals 15 residues.